The next 26 T cell receptor beta chains were all read from a single sample in a study of blood T cell repertoires in COVID-19. Only in-frame clones appear in the TCRdb table, and some are missing; sequencing was by immunoSEQ multiplex PCR. Of 110,000 or so clones listed, about 87% were seen once; the top ten hold more than 2%. The source material was peripheral blood. Source of these receptors: a woman in her fifties or sixties with acute or convalescent COVID-19.

This chain uses TRBV18 with TRBJ1-1, with D perhaps TRBD1 (5 bases). Germline CDR1 is KGHSH and CDR2 is LQKENI. The V gene lost 3 bases and the J gene lost 3 bases, with 8 bases spanning the gap. The CDR3 loop spans 13 amino acids. The CDR3, as DNA: TGTGCCAGCTCACCCGGGGGTGACACTGAAGCTTTCTTT. This translates into CASSPGGDTEAFF.

This clone has only one observation. The V gene is TRBV6-2 or TRBV6-3, the J gene TRBJ2-7; 10 nucleotides line up with TRBD1. Looked up from germline, CDR1 is MNHEY and CDR2 is SVGEGT. The CDR3 sequence is 14 residues long. The V segment lost 5 bases and the J segment 7 bases; nucleotides outside the gene matches: 8. The CDR3 here is CASSVGTGAGEQYF. In DNA, the CDR3 is TGTGCCAGCAGTGTCGGGACAGGGGCAGGGGAGCAGTACTTC.

The rearrangement joins TRBV10-1 to TRBJ2-1, with 11 bases lining up with TRBD2. CDR1 and CDR2 from the germline V gene are WNHNN and SYGVQD (reference sequence). The CDR3 is 15 amino acids. Trimming at V came to 7 bases and at J to 3 bases, leaving 5 bases not matched to a gene. The CDR3 loop reads CASIVGTSGYNEQFF. CDR3 nucleotide sequence: TGCGCCAGCATTGTCGGGACTAGCGGCTACAATGAGCAGTTCTTC.

The genes are TRBV19 and TRBJ1-2; no definite D call. CDR3 length: 14 residues. V lost 1 base and J lost 5, with 11 bases in between. CDR1 is LNHDA, CDR2 SQIVND, per germline (reference sequence). CDR3 amino acids: CASSIATRWYGYTF. The CDR3 DNA reads TGTGCCAGTAGTATAGCGACAAGGTGGTATGGCTACACCTTC.

This chain connects TRBV20-1 to TRBJ1-2, with 9 nucleotides matching TRBD1. V was clipped by 3 bases and J by 6 bases; unmatched bases: 8. This CDR3 has 14 amino acids. Germline lookup yields CDR1 DFQATT and CDR2 SNEGSKA (reference sequence). CDR3 nucleotides: TGCAGTGCTAGTTCTGGGACAGGGAGGAATGGCTACACCTTC. It specifies CSASSGTGRNGYTF.

V usage is TRBV18 and J usage is TRBJ1-3; possibly TRBD1 for D (5 bases). Germline lookup yields CDR1 KGHSH and CDR2 LQKENI. The CDR3 sequence is 16 residues long. Trimming left V 4 bases short and J 0 bases short, with 13 bases between. In DNA, the CDR3 is TGTGCCAGCTCACGCGGGGGAGAAGTCTCTGGAAACACCATATATTTT. It yields the protein CASSRGGEVSGNTIYF.

The chain uses TRBV11-3 and TRBJ2-7; D uncertain. CDR1 SGHNT and CDR2 YENEEA come from the germline V gene. The CDR3 loop spans 14 amino acids. V gave up 0 bases and J gave up 7 bases, with 13 bases separating them. The chain's CDR3 is CASSLDRSLGEQYF. CDR3 DNA: TGTGCCAGCAGCTTAGACCGGAGTTTGGGTGAGCAGTACTTC.

The chain employs TRBV12-3 or TRBV12-4 and TRBJ1-2, with 7 bases lining up with TRBD1. V was pared by 3 bases and J by 7 bases, with 5 bases of the junction left unmatched. The CDR3 covers 13 residues. CDR3 protein: CASSFLTGTGYTF. The DNA for the CDR3 is TGTGCCAGCAGTTTTTTGACAGGGACTGGCTACACCTTC.

The chain recombines TRBV11-2 with TRBJ2-3, with 7 bases aligning to TRBD2. With V trimmed by 5 bases and J by 6 bases, 8 bases remained unmatched. This CDR3 has 14 residues. Per the germline V gene, CDR1 is SGHAT and CDR2 is FQNNGV. The CDR3 region has the DNA TGTGCCAGCAGCCAAGACTTGCGGGGGGATACGCAGTATTTT. This gives the protein CASSQDLRGDTQYF.

The chain joins TRBV30 to TRBJ2-3; D remains unclear. This CDR3 is built from 11 residues. The V end lost 0 bases, the J end lost 5 bases, and 3 bases lay between the germline ends. CDR1 is GTSNPN and CDR2 is SVGIG in the germline V gene (reference sequence). The CDR3 protein is CAWSVIDTQYF. As DNA, the CDR3 is TGTGCCTGGAGTGTTATAGATACGCAGTATTTT.

The V call is TRBV6-6, the J call TRBJ1-1; D is undetermined. This CDR3 is built from 13 residues. The V and J ends lost 6 bases and 5 bases respectively, with 13 bases between them. Germline values: CDR1 MNHNY, CDR2 SVGAGI (reference sequence). CDR3 residues: CASSSEVPTEAFF. The DNA of the CDR3 is TGTGCCAGCAGCTCCGAGGTCCCGACTGAAGCTTTCTTT.

This sequence joins TRBV2 and TRBJ2-6; the D is unclear. Trimming took off 8 bases at V and 0 bases at J, with 8 bases between the two ends. Germline lookup yields CDR1 SNHLY and CDR2 FYNNEI. The CDR3 is made up of 14 amino acids. CDR3 protein: CASGADSGANVLTF. CDR3 nucleotides: TGTGCCAGCGGCGCGGACTCTGGGGCCAACGTCCTGACTTTC.

The chain is built from TRBV4-3 and TRBJ1-1; D unresolved. Germline V gives CDR1 LGHNA, CDR2 YSLEER. V lost 2 bases, J lost 9 bases, and 13 bases lay in between. The CDR3 runs 13 residues. The CDR3 DNA reads as TGCGCCAGCAGCCAAAATTTCAAGGAGCAAGCTTTCTTT. Protein product: CASSQNFKEQAFF.

The V call is TRBV6-2 or TRBV6-3, the J call TRBJ2-7, with TRBD2 matching over 10 bases. Germline V gene lookup returns CDR1 MNHEY and CDR2 SVGEGT. The CDR3 totals 13 residues. The ends lost 6 bases at V and 6 bases at J; junction bases unmatched: 5. CDR3 sequence (DNA): TGTGCCAGCAGCCTGGGACTAGCGCGCGAGCAGTACTTC. Its translation is CASSLGLAREQYF.

The chain uses TRBV7-2 and TRBJ1-2; TRBD1 matches at 10 bases. V lost 1 base and J lost 8; bases outside the gene matches: 10. This CDR3 contains 16 residues. CDR1 and CDR2 from the germline V gene are SGHTA and FQGNSA. CDR3 residues: CASSLDGTGEVRGYTF. CDR3 coding DNA: TGTGCCAGCAGCTTAGATGGGACAGGGGAAGTGAGAGGCTACACCTTC.

Many counts were recorded for this clone. The chain recombines TRBV6-5 with TRBJ1-1; unclear D gene. CDR3 size: 12 residues. The V end lost 6 bases, the J end lost 2 bases, and 7 bases lay between the germline ends. CDR1 is MNHEY and CDR2 is SVGAGI in the germline V gene. CDR3: CASRGANTEAFF. DNA for the CDR3: TGTGCCAGCAGGGGCGCTAACACTGAAGCTTTCTTT.

The chain couples TRBV7-2 to TRBJ1-2; 7 positions match TRBD1. Germline V lookup: CDR1 SGHTA, CDR2 FQGNSA. Losses at the gene ends were 5 bases for V and 2 bases for J; bases not matched to a gene: 2. CDR3 size: 13 residues. The CDR3 region is CASSPDRNYGYTF. The CDR3 bases are TGTGCCAGCAGCCCGGACAGGAACTATGGCTACACCTTC.

This clone occurred a few times. The chain combines TRBV6-5 with TRBJ1-2, with 9 bases fitting TRBD1. CDR3 length: 14 residues. The V gene end was trimmed by 5 bases and the J gene end by 6 bases; junction bases not matched to a gene: 7. Per the germline V gene, CDR1 is MNHEY and CDR2 is SVGAGI. This CDR3 reads CASSQQGAGDGYTF. The CDR3 DNA reads as TGTGCCAGCAGTCAACAGGGGGCTGGGGATGGCTACACCTTC.

This chain connects TRBV30 to TRBJ2-3, with a tentative D call TRBD2 (6 bases). This CDR3 is built from 15 residues. With 0 bases removed from V and 2 bases from J, the gap between germline ends came to 12 bases. CDR1 is GTSNPN, CDR2 SVGIG, per germline (reference sequence). CDR3 sequence: CAWSVGGALTDTQYF. DNA of the CDR3: TGTGCCTGGAGTGTCGGAGGGGCTCTCACAGATACGCAGTATTTT. The whole variable domain, remainder taken from reference TRBV30 and TRBJ2-3, is SQTIHQWPATLVQPVGSPLSLECTVEGTSNPNLYWYRQAAGRGLQLLFYSVGIGQISSEVPQNLSASRPQDRQFILSSKKLLLSDSGFYLCAWSVGGALTDTQYFGPGTRLTVL.

The J gene is TRBJ2-2, the V gene TRBV3-1 (or the pseudogene TRBV3-2); D is perhaps TRBD2 (5 bases). CDR1 LGHDT and CDR2 YNNKEL come from the germline V gene (reference sequence). Trimming took 0 bases from V and 6 from J, leaving 14 bases between them. The CDR3 covers 16 residues. CDR3: CASSQDSRGIAGELFF. For the CDR3, the DNA is TGTGCCAGCAGCCAAGACTCTCGGGGAATTGCCGGGGAGCTGTTTTTT.

The chain joins TRBV10-3 to TRBJ1-2, with D possibly TRBD1 on 5 matching bases. The CDR3 extends over 14 amino acids. Per germline, CDR1 ENHRY and CDR2 SYGVKD. V was clipped by 0 bases and J by 6 bases, with 11 bases between them. The CDR3 region is CAISESGGDHGYTF. The CDR3 coding sequence is TGTGCCATCAGTGAGTCGGGAGGGGATCATGGCTACACCTTC.

The chain is built from TRBV11-3 and TRBJ1-5; D gene unclear. The germline V gene encodes CDR1 SGHNT and CDR2 YENEEA. V was cut by 5 bases and J by 9 bases, with 17 bases left in between. The CDR3 runs to 14 residues. The CDR3, as DNA: TGTGCCAGCAGCGCAACCCCCCTAGGTTCGCCCCAGCATTTT. Protein sequence: CASSATPLGSPQHF.

The chain couples TRBV6-2 or TRBV6-3 to TRBJ2-2; D ambiguous. V was pared by 0 bases and J by 1 base, with 3 bases between. This CDR3 is 14 amino acids long. Germline V gives CDR1 MNHEY, CDR2 SVGEGT. The CDR3 DNA follows: TGTGCCAGCAGTTACTCCCTGAACACCGGGGAGCTGTTTTTT. Its protein is CASSYSLNTGELFF.

This chain's CDR3 is CASSPLSGSDTQYF. CDR3 nucleotide sequence: TGTGCCAGCTCACCTCTTAGCGGGAGTGATACGCAGTATTTT. The chain combines TRBV18 with TRBJ2-3; 9 nucleotides agree with TRBD2. After removal of 3 bases from V and 6 bases from J, the junction contained 4 bases not matched to a gene. The CDR3 loop spans 14 amino acids. Germline V gives CDR1 KGHSH, CDR2 LQKENI.

The chain joins TRBV7-7 to TRBJ2-1; D perhaps matches TRBD2 (6 bases). The V and J ends lost 0 bases and 3 bases respectively, with 9 bases between them. Germline CDR1 SSHAT, CDR2 FNYEAQ (reference sequence). The CDR3 is made up of 15 amino acids. CDR3 nucleotides: TGTGCCAGCAGCTTAGCTAGCGGAGTCTACAATGAGCAGTTCTTC. This translates into CASSLASGVYNEQFF.

This sequence joins TRBV6-2 or TRBV6-3 and TRBJ2-1; the D gene is possibly TRBD1 (7 bases). V was cut by 4 bases and J by 5 bases, with 24 bases left in between. Germline-derived CDR1 and CDR2 are MNHEY and SVGEGT. The CDR3 sequence is 18 residues long. Written as DNA, the CDR3 is TGTGCCAGCAGTTCCCCGATTGGTCGCCAGGGGGGCAACAATGAGCAGTTCTTC. Translated: CASSSPIGRQGGNNEQFF.